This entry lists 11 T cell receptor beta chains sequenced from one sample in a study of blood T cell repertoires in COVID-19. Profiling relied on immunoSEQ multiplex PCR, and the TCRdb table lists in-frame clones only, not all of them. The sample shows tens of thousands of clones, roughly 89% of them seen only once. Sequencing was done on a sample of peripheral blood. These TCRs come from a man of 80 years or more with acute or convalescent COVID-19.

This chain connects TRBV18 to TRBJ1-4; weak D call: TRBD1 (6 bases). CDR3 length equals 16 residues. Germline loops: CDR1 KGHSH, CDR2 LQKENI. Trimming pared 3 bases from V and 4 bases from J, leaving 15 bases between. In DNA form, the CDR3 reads TGTGCCAGCTCACCCCGTCGGACAGCCGATAATGAAAAACTGTTTTTT. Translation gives CASSPRRTADNEKLFF.

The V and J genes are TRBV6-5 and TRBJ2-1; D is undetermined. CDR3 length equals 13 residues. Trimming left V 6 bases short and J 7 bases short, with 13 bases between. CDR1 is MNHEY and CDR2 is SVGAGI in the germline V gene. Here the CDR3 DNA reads TGTGCCAGCAGACCTAGGTACGGGAATGAGCAGTTCTTC. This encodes CASRPRYGNEQFF.

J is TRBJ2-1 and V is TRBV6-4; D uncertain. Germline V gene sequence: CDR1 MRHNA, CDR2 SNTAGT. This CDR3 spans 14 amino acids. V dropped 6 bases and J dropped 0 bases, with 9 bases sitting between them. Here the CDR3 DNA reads TGTGCCAGCAGCCCCGCGATCTCCTACAATGAGCAGTTCTTC. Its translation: CASSPAISYNEQFF.

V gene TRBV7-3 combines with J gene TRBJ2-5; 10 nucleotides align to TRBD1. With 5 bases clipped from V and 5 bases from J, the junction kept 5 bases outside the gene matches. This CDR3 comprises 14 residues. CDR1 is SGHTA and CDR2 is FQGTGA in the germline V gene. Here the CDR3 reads CASSRQGAGETQYF. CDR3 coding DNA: TGTGCCAGCAGCCGACAGGGGGCTGGGGAGACCCAGTACTTC.

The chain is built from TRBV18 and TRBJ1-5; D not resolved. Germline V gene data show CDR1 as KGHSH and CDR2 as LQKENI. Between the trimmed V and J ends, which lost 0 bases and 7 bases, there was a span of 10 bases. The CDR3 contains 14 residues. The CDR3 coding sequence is TGTGCCAGCTCACCACCTCTACAGCAGCAGCCCCAGCATTTT. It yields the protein CASSPPLQQQPQHF.

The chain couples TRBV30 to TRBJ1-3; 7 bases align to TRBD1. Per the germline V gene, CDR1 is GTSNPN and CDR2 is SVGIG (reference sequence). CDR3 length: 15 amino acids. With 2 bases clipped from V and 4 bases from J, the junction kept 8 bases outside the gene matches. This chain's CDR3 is CAWSSRTGTGNTIYF. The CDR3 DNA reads TGTGCCTGGAGTTCTCGGACAGGAACCGGAAACACCATATATTTT.

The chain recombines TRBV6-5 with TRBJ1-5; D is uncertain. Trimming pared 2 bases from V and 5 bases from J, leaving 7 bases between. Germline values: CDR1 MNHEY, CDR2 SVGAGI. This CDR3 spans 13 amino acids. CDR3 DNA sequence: TGTGCCAGCAGTTACCGCGGAGATCAGCCCCAGCATTTT. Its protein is CASSYRGDQPQHF.

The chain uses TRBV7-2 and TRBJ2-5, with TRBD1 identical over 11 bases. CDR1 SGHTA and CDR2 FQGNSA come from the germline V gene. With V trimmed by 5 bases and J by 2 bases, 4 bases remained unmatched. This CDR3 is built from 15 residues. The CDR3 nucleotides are TGTGCCAGCAGCCTGGACAGGGGGCGGCAAGAGACCCAGTACTTC. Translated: CASSLDRGRQETQYF.

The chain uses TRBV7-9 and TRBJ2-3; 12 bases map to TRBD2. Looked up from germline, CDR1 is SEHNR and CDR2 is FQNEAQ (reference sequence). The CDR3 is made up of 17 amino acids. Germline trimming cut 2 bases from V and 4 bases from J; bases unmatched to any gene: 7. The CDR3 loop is CASSLWGTSGFPDTQYF. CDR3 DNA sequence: TGTGCCAGCAGCTTATGGGGGACTAGCGGGTTCCCAGATACGCAGTATTTT.

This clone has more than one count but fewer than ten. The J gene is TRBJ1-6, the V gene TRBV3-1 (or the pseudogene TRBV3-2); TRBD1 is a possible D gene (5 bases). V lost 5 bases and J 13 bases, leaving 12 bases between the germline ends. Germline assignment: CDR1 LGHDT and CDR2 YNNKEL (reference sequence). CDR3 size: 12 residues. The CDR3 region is CASSFTTGPLHF. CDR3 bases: TGTGCCAGCAGCTTCACAACAGGTCCCCTCCACTTT.

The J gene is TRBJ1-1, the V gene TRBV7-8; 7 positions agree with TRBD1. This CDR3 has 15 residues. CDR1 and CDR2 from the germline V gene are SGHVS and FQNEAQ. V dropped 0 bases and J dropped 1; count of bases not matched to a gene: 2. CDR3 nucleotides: TGTGCCAGCAGCTTAGCGGGACAGTCGAACACTGAAGCTTTCTTT. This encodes CASSLAGQSNTEAFF.